This T cell receptor (beta chain) was captured in a study of blood T cell repertoires in COVID-19. Study details: Specimens from acute and convalescent COVID-19 originated in the United States, Italy and Spain.

Using immunoSEQ multiplex PCR, the repertoire was profiled, and TCRdb retains in-frame clones only, with some absent. The sample has 250,000 to 300,000 clones, around 90% seen once. Sequenced input: peripheral blood. The receptor comes from a woman in her fifties or sixties who had recovered from COVID-19.

Written as DNA, the CDR3 is TGTGCCAGCACCGTAGTAACGGGCAATCAGCCCCAGCATTTT. The encoded protein is CASTVVTGNQPQHF. The chain couples TRBV6-5 to TRBJ1-5; D gene ambiguous. Germline lookup yields CDR1 MNHEY and CDR2 SVGAGI. The germline V and J ends were trimmed by 7 bases and 2 bases, with 12 bases remaining between them. The CDR3 contains 14 residues.